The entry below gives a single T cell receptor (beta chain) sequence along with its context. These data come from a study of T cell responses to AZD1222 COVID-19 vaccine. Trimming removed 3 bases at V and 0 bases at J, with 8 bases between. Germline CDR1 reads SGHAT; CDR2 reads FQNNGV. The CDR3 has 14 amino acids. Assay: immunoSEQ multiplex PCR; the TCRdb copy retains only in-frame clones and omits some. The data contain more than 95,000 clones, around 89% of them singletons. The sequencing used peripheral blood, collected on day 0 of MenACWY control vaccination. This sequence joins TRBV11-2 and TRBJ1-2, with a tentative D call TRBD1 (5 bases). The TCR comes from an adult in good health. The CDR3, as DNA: TGTGCCAGCAGCTTCCGGGGCCCTAACTATGGCTACACCTTC. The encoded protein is CASSFRGPNYGYTF.